This T cell receptor beta chain was documented in a study of human T cells and chemical hapten exposure. The study, taken as a whole, reports: Expanded TCRs grouped into significantly more large CDR3 similarity clusters than controls produced.

Regarding time point: pre-sensitization, week 0. Documented treatment: therapeutic diphenylcyclopropenone sensitization with weekly scalp DPC. With 5 bases removed from V and 4 bases from J, the gap between germline ends came to 17 bases. Germline values: CDR1 MRHNA, CDR2 SNTAGT. The CDR3 covers 15 residues. MiXCR, run by TCRdb on the RACE reads, gives a single entry per CDR3 protein. The repertoire holds under 400,000 distinct CDR3 sequences, with roughly 5% as singletons. Concerning this clonotype itself: The antigen is unknown.

The receptor comes from a woman aged 50 to 60 with alopecia areata. Some clones in this sample may be carry-over from other donors' samples. The input for sequencing was whole blood, taken in connection with sensitization to the hapten diphenylcyclopropenone (DPC). The J gene is TRBJ1-1, the V gene TRBV6-4, with D perhaps matching TRBD1 (6 bases). In nucleotides, the CDR3 is TGTGCCAGCAGTCCACCTGGGGGGGCGGCCACTGAAGCTTTCTTT. Residues: CASSPPGGAATEAFF.